This TCR beta chain was documented in a study of cytomegalovirus exposure and HLA in healthy donors. General observations from the study: Listed as cytomegalovirus-associated were approximately 160 TCR beta chains.

13 Jbeta primers and 60 Vbeta primers were used for the PCR. Measured with immunoSEQ multiplex PCR; TCRdb has only the in-frame clones, and not every one. The table lists 99,000 or so clones, 83% of them singletons. In regard to this clone: What it binds is not known.

The CDR3 sequence is 17 residues long. Per the germline V gene, CDR1 is SGHAT and CDR2 is FQNNGV. J was trimmed by 12 bases and V by 1 base; bases with no gene match: 10. Sequencing was performed on PBMCs. This chain uses TRBV11-2 with TRBJ2-1; 15 positions agree with TRBD2. This receptor was taken from a man in his late teens or twenties in good health and CMV-seronegative. The CDR3 reads CASSLVGGTSGRLGQFF. The CDR3 nucleotides read TGTGCCAGCAGCTTAGTTGGCGGGACTAGCGGGAGGCTTGGGCAGTTCTTC.